This T cell receptor beta chain was captured by sequencing in a study of cytomegalovirus exposure and HLA in healthy donors. Study-level findings and limits: Most CMV-associated TCR beta chains were later found to appear HLA-restricted. Per a prior analysis, the majority of TCR beta V segments were productive roughly 87% or roughly 30% of the time. It was taken for granted in presence/absence analyses that sequencing depth across donors was roughly uniform.

Healthy bone marrow donors supplied every sample. CDR3 length equals 15 residues. Germline V CDR1 and CDR2: SGHNT, YENEEA. V was cut by 1 base and J by 8 bases, with 15 bases left in between. The PCR ran on 60 Vbeta and 13 Jbeta primers. Assay: immunoSEQ multiplex PCR; the TCRdb copy retains only in-frame clones and omits some. Of 250,000 to 350,000 clones listed, just over 70% are singletons. In the case of this clone: The antigen remains undetermined.

Sequenced material: PBMCs. The TCR comes from a female donor in good health and CMV-seronegative. The chain carries TRBV11-3 and TRBJ2-1; D is perhaps TRBD2 (6 bases). The CDR3 DNA follows: TGTGCCAGCAGCTTAGCGGTCGGGAGTAGGTATGAGCAGTTCTTC. Its protein is CASSLAVGSRYEQFF.